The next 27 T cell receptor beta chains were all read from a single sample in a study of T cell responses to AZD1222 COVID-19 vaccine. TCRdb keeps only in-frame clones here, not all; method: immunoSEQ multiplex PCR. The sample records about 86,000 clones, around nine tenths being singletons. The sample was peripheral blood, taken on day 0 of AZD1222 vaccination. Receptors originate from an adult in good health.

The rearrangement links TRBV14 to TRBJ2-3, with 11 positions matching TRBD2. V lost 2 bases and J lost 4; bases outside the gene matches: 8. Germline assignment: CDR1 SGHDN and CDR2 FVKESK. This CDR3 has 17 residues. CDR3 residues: CASSQFRLAGYADTQYF. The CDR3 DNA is TGTGCCAGCAGCCAATTTCGACTAGCGGGGTATGCAGATACGCAGTATTTT.

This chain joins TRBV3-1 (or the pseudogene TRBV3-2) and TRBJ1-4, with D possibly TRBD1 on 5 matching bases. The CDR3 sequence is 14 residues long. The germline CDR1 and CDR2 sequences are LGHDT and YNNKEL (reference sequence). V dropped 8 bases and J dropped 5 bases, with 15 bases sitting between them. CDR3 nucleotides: TGTGCCAGCGGGGGTGGGAGGGTAAATGAAAAACTGTTTTTT. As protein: CASGGGRVNEKLFF.

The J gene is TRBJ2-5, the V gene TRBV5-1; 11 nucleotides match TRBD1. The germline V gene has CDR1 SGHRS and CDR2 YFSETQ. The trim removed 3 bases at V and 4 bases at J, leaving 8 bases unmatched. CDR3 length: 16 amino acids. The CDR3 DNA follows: TGCGCCAGCAGCTCCTCCGGGACAGGGGGATTAGAGACCCAGTACTTC. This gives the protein CASSSSGTGGLETQYF.

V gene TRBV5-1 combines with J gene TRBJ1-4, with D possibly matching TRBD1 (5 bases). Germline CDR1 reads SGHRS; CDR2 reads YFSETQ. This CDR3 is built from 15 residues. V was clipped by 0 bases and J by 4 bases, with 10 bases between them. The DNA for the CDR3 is TGCGCCAGCAGCTTGGAGTCGGGGGTTAATGAAAAACTGTTTTTT. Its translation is CASSLESGVNEKLFF.

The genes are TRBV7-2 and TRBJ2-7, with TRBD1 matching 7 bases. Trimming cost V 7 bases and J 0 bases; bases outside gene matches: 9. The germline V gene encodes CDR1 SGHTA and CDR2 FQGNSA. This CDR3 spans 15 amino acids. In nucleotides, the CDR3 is TGTGCCAGCACCCTGGACAGGAGAAGCTCCTACGAGCAGTACTTC. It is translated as CASTLDRRSSYEQYF.

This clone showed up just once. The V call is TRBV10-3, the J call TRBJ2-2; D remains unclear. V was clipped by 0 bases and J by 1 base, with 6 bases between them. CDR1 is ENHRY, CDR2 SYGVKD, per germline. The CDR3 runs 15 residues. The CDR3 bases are TGTGCCATCAGTGAGTCTGGTGGGAACACCGGGGAGCTGTTTTTT. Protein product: CAISESGGNTGELFF.

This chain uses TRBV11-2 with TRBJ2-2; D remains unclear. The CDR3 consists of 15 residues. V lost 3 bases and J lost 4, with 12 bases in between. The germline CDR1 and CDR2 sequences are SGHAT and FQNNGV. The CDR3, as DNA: TGTGCCAGCAGCTTGATGAGATTGAGCACCGGGGAGCTGTTTTTT. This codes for CASSLMRLSTGELFF.

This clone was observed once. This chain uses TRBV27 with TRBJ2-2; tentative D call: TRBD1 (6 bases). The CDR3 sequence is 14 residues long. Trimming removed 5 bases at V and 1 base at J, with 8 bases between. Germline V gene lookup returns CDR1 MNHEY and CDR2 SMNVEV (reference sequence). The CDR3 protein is CASSRGGNTGELFF. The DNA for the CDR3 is TGTGCCAGCAGTCGAGGGGGGAACACCGGGGAGCTGTTTTTT.

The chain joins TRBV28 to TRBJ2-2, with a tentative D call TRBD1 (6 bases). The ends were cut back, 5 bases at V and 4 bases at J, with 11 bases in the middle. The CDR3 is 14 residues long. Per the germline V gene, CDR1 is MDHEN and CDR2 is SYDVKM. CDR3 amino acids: CASSSGQLTGELFF. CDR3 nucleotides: TGTGCCAGCAGTAGTGGACAGCTCACCGGGGAGCTGTTTTTT. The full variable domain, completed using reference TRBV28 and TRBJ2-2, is DVKVTQSSRYLVKRTGEKVFLECVQDMDHENMFWYRQDPGLGLRLIYFSYDVKMKEKGDIPEGYSVSREKKERFSLILESASTNQTSMYLCASSSGQLTGELFFGEGSRLTVL.

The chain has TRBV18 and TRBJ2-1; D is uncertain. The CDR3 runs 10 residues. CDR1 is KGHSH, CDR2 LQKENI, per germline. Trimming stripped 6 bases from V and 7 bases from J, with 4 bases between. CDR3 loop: CASSQNEQFF. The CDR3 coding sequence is TGTGCCAGCTCCCAGAATGAGCAGTTCTTC.

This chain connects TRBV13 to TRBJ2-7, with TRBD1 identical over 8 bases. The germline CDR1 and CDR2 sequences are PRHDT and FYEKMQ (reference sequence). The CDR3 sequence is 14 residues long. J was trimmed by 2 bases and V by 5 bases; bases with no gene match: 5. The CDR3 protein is CASSQDRAPYEQYF. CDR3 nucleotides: TGTGCCAGCAGCCAGGACAGGGCGCCCTACGAGCAGTACTTC.

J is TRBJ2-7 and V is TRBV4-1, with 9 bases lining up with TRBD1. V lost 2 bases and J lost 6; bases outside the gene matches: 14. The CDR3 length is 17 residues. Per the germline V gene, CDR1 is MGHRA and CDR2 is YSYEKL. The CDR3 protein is CASSQRDRDRELAEQYF. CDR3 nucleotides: TGCGCCAGCAGCCAACGTGACCGGGACAGGGAGTTGGCCGAGCAGTACTTC.

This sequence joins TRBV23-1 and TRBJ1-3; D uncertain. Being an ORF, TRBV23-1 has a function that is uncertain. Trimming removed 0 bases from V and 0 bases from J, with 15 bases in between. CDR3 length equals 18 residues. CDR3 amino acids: CASSQSMEGPYSGNTIYF. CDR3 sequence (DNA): TGCGCCAGCAGTCAATCGATGGAGGGTCCTTACTCTGGAAACACCATATATTTT.

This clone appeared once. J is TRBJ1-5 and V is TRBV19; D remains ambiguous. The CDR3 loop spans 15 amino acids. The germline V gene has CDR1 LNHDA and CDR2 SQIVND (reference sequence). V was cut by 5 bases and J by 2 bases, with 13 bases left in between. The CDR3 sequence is CASSPWEDGNQPQHF. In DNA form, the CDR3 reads TGTGCCAGTAGTCCCTGGGAGGACGGCAATCAGCCCCAGCATTTT.

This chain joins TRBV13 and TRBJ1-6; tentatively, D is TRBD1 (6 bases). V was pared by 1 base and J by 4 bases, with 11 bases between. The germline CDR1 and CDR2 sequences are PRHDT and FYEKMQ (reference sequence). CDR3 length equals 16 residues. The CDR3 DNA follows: TGTGCCAGCAGCTTAGCCGGGGGCCTTTATAATTCACCCCTCCACTTT. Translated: CASSLAGGLYNSPLHF.

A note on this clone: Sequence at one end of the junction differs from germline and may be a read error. CDR3 region: CASSLRVGSDTQYF. In DNA, the CDR3 is TGTGCTAGCAGCTTAAGGGTGGGGTCAGATACGCAGTATTTT. V is TRBV7-7 and J is TRBJ2-3; unclear D gene. Germline V gives CDR1 SSHAT, CDR2 FNYEAQ (reference sequence). The CDR3 covers 14 residues.

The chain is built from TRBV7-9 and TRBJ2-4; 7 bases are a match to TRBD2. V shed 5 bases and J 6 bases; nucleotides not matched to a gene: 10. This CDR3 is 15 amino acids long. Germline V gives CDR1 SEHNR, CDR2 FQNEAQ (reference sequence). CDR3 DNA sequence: TGTGCCAGCAGCCACGGGACTAAGGGATCAAACATTCAGTACTTC. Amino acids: CASSHGTKGSNIQYF. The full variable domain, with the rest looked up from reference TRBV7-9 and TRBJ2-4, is DTGVSQNPRHKITKRGQNVTFRCDPISEHNRLYWYRQTLGQGPEFLTYFQNEAQLEKSRLLSDRFSAERPKGSFSTLEIQRTEQGDSAMYLCASSHGTKGSNIQYFGAGTRLSVL.

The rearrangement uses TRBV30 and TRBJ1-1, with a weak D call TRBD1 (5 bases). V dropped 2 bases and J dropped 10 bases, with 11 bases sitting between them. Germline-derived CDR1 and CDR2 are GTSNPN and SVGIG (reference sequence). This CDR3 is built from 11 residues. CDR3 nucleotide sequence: TGTGCCTGGAGTTTGGGGCGGGGAGCTTTCTTT. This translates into CAWSLGRGAFF.

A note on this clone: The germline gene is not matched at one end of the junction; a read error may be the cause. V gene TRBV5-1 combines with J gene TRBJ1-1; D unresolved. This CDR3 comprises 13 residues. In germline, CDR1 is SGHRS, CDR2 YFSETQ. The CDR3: CASSDTENAEAFF. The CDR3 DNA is TGCGCCAGCAGCGATACAGAGAACGCTGAAGCTTTCTTT.

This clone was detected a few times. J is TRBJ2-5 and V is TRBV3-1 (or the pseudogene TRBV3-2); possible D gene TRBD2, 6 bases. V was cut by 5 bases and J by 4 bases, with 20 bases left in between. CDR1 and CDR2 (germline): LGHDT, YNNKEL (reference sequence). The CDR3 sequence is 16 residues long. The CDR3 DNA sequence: TGTGCCAGCAGCTCCACTCTAGGGACGGGAGCAGAGACCCAGTACTTC. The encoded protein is CASSSTLGTGAETQYF.

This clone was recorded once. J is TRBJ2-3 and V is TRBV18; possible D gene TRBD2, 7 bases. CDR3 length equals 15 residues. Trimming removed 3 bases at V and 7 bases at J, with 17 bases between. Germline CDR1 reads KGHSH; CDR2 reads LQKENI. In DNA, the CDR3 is TGTGCCAGCTCACCCCGCGGGGGCCCGGGAAATACGCAGTATTTT. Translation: CASSPRGGPGNTQYF.

The CDR3 DNA reads TGTGCCAGTAGTATCGGGACGACAGGGTTCGCGAACACCGGGGAGCTGTTTTTT. Protein product: CASSIGTTGFANTGELFF. The rearrangement links TRBV19 to TRBJ2-2; 7 bases line up with TRBD1. Trimming removed 3 bases from V and 0 bases from J; junction bases left unmatched: 10. The CDR3 extends over 18 amino acids. Germline V gene data show CDR1 as LNHDA and CDR2 as SQIVND (reference sequence).

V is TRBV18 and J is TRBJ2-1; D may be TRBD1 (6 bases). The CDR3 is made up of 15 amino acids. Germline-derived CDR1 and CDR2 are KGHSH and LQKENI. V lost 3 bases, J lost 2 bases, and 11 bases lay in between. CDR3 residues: CASSPTGLPYNEQFF. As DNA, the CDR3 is TGTGCCAGCTCACCTACAGGGTTGCCCTACAATGAGCAGTTCTTC.

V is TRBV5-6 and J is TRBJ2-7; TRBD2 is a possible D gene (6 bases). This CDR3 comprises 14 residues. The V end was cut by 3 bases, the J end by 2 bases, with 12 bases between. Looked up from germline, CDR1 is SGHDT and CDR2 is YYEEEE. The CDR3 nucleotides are TGTGCCAGCAGCTCCGGGACTGGTCCCTACGAGCAGTACTTC. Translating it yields CASSSGTGPYEQYF.

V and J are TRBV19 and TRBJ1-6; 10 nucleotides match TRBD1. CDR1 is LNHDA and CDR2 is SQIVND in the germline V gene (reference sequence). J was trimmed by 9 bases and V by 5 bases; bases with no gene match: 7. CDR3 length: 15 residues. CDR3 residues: CASSPRDRGGSPLHF. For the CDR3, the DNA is TGTGCCAGTAGTCCCCGGGACAGGGGAGGTTCACCCCTCCACTTT.

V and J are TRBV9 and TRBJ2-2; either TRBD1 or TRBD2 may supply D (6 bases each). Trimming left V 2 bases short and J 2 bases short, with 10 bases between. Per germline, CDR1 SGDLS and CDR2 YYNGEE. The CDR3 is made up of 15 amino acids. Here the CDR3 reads CASSVDGGNTGELFF. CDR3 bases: TGTGCCAGCAGCGTTGACGGGGGCAACACCGGGGAGCTGTTTTTT.

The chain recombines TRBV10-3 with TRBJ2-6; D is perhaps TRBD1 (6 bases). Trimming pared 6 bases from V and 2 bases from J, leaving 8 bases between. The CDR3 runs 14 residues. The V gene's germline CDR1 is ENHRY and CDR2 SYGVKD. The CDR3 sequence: CAIRDSAGANVLTF. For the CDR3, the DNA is TGTGCCATCAGGGACAGCGCTGGGGCCAACGTCCTGACTTTC.